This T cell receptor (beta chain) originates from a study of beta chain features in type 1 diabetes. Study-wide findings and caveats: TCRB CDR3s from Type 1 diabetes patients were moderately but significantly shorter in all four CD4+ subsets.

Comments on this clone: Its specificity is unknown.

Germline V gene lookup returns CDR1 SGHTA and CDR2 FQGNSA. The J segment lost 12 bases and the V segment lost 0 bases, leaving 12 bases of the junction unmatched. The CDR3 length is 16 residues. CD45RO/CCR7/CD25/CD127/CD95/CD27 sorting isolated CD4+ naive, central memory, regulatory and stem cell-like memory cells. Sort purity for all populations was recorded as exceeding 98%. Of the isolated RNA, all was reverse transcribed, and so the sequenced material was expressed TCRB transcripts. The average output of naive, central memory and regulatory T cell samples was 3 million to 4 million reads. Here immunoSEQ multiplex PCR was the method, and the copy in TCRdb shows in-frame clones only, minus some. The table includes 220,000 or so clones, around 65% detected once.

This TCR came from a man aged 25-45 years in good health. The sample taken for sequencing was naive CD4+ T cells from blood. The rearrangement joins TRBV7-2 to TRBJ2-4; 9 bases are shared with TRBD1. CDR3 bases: TGTGCCAGCAGCTTAGCGACAGGGGGTTCCACAGTTCCTCAGTACTTC. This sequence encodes CASSLATGGSTVPQYF.